These T cell receptor beta chains were read from a single sample in a study of T cells in tumors after PD-1 blockade. TCRdb's table, derived via immunoSEQ multiplex PCR, lists solely in-frame clones and lacks some. The table records 55,000 to 65,000 clones, about four fifths of them present only once. The material sequenced was PBMCs, taken before anti-PD-1 treatment. Receptor source: a human donor with basal cell carcinoma. Both conserved end residues are part of each CDR3. The D gene is left open where the match is weak.

CDR3 length: 16
V gene: TRBV6-6
D gene: NA
CDR3 protein: CASSRISRSYNSPLHF

CDR3 length: 14
V gene: TRBV18
D gene: NA
CDR3 protein: CASSPDSFYNEQFF

CDR3 length: 15
V gene: TRBV19
D gene: NA
CDR3 protein: CASSITGGRNQPQHF

CDR3 length: 14
V gene: TRBV7-9
D gene: NA
CDR3 protein: CASVAWGEGETQYF

CDR3 length: 17
V gene: TRBV19
D gene: NA
CDR3 protein: CASRKIRGSFSNQPQHF

CDR3 length: 17
V gene: TRBV4-2
D gene: TRBD1
CDR3 protein: CASSQDGTGGKMDTQYF

CDR3 length: 14
V gene: TRBV18
D gene: NA
CDR3 protein: CASSPGDAYYEQYF

CDR3 length: 16
V gene: TRBV19
D gene: TRBD1
CDR3 protein: CASSIVSGGGTDTQYF

CDR3 length: 14
V gene: TRBV6-5
D gene: TRBD2
CDR3 protein: CASMNSGGVDTQYF

CDR3 length: 14
V gene: TRBV29-1
D gene: NA
CDR3 protein: CSVEYRGGASGYTF

CDR3 length: 13
V gene: TRBV2
D gene: TRBD2
CDR3 protein: CASSREGRDTQYF

CDR3 length: 14
V gene: TRBV7-2
D gene: NA
CDR3 protein: CASSLDGGNTEAFF

CDR3 length: 15
V gene: TRBV19
D gene: TRBD1
CDR3 protein: CASSIGRQGPYGYTF

CDR3 length: 15
V gene: TRBV10-3
D gene: NA
CDR3 protein: CAISDRGRSNTEAFF

CDR3 length: 17
V gene: TRBV18
D gene: NA
CDR3 protein: CASSPDRGLVNTGELFF

CDR3 length: 16
V gene: TRBV19
D gene: TRBD1
CDR3 protein: CASSPTGTGMNTEAFF

CDR3 length: 12
V gene: TRBV5-4
D gene: NA
CDR3 protein: CASSFRYNEQFF

CDR3 length: 15
V gene: TRBV18
D gene: TRBD2
CDR3 protein: CASSPGLVDGETQYF

CDR3 length: 15
V gene: TRBV7-9
D gene: TRBD1
CDR3 protein: CASSLPTGMNTEAFF

CDR3 length: 14
V gene: TRBV3-1/TRBV3-2
D gene: NA
CDR3 protein: CASSQAFETDGYTF

CDR3 length: 13
V gene: TRBV6-5
D gene: NA
CDR3 protein: CASSLGAALEAFF